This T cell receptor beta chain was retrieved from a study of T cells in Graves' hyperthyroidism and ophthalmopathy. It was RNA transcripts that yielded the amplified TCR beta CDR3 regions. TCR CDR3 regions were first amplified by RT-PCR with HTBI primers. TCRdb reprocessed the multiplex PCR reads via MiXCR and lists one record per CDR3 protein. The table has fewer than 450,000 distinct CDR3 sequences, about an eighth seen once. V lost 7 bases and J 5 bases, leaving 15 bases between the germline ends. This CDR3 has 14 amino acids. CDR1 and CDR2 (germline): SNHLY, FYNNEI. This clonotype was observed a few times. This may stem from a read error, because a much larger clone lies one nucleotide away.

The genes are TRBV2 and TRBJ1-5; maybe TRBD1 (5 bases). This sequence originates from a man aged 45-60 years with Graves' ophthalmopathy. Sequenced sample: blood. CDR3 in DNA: TGTGCCAGCACGAAAGGGACTCGGGATCAGCCCCAGCATTTT. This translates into CASTKGTRDQPQHF.